A single sample is the source of the 22 T cell receptor beta chains below, sequenced in a study of CD8+CD57+ T cells in acquired aplastic anemia. Genomic DNA was employed as the template in profiling TCR beta VDJ and CDR3. TCRdb ran MiXCR on the reads and lists one entry per CDR3 protein. The sample has around 200,000 distinct CDR3 sequences, around 50% seen once. Sequencing was performed on sorted CD4+, CD8+, or CD8+CD57+ T cells (not recorded which) from PBMCs. These receptors came from a human donor in good health, serving as a control.

The V call is TRBV7-2, the J call TRBJ2-3, with 10 bases fitting TRBD2. Per the germline V gene, CDR1 is SGHTA and CDR2 is FQGNSA. J gave up 0 bases and V 5 bases, and 11 bases lay outside the gene matches. The CDR3 runs to 18 residues. The CDR3 loop reads CASSPYSGGSSSTDTQYF. Here the CDR3 DNA reads TGTGCCAGCAGCCCTTATAGCGGGGGGTCATCTAGCACAGATACGCAGTATTTT.

This clonotype has just a few counts. This chain joins TRBV29-1 and TRBJ1-6; D unresolved. Germline V lookup: CDR1 SQVTM, CDR2 ANQGSEA. CDR3 length: 15 residues. CDR3 in amino acids: CRPYDGGSRNSPLHF. The CDR3 bases are TGCAGGCCCTATGATGGCGGCAGCCGTAATTCACCCCTCCACTTT.

V and J are TRBV20-1 and TRBJ1-6; 9 bases line up with TRBD1. Germline values: CDR1 DFQATT, CDR2 SNEGSKA (reference sequence). The junction had 1 base not matched to a gene; V was cut back by 5 bases and J by 8 bases. This CDR3 has 12 amino acids. The chain's CDR3 is CSAGDRDSPLHF. For the CDR3, the DNA is TGCAGTGCTGGGGACAGGGATTCACCCCTCCACTTT.

This rearrangement joins TRBV19 to TRBJ2-7; the D is unclear. V lost 9 bases, J lost 6 bases, and 18 bases lay in between. The CDR3 has 13 residues. Germline assignment: CDR1 LNHDA and CDR2 SQIVND (reference sequence). The chain's CDR3 is CASSFGKISEQYF. CDR3 DNA: TGTGCCAGCAGCTTTGGTAAGATCTCCGAGCAGTACTTC.

The chain is built from TRBV20-1 and TRBJ2-6; D is possibly TRBD1 (6 bases). Per the germline V gene, CDR1 is DFQATT and CDR2 is SNEGSKA (reference sequence). Between the trimmed V and J ends, which lost 2 bases and 7 bases, there was a span of 15 bases. The CDR3 is 15 amino acids. The CDR3 sequence is CSARQGTLGANVLTF. The CDR3, as DNA: TGCAGTGCTAGACAGGGGACCCTAGGTGCCAACGTCCTGACTTTC.

The CDR3 DNA reads as TGCAGTGCTGGCGGGGGAACTAGCACAGATACGCAGTATTTT. Protein: CSAGGGTSTDTQYF. V is TRBV20-1 and J is TRBJ2-3; 7 nucleotides agree with TRBD2. V shed 5 bases and J 0 bases; nucleotides not matched to a gene: 5. The CDR3 runs to 14 residues. The V gene's germline CDR1 is DFQATT and CDR2 SNEGSKA (reference sequence).

The rearrangement links TRBV5-1 to TRBJ2-7; TRBD2 aligns across 7 bases. CDR1 and CDR2 (germline): SGHRS, YFSETQ. This CDR3 region has 13 residues. V trimming: 2 bases; J trimming: 5 bases; junction bases outside the gene matches: 4. The CDR3 bases are TGCGCCAGCAGCTTTATCACTAGCGACGAGCAGTACTTC. This encodes CASSFITSDEQYF.

The V gene is TRBV7-9, the J gene TRBJ2-2; perhaps TRBD1 as D (6 bases). Germline assignment: CDR1 SEHNR and CDR2 FQNEAQ (reference sequence). This CDR3 spans 14 amino acids. V was clipped by 9 bases and J by 6 bases, with 17 bases between them. The CDR3 nucleotides read TGTGCCAGTAGTACAGGGATCCCACCCGGGGAGCTGTTTTTT. Translating it yields CASSTGIPPGELFF.

The V gene is TRBV7-9, the J gene TRBJ2-1, with TRBD1 identical over 10 bases. In germline, CDR1 is SEHNR, CDR2 FQNEAQ (reference sequence). V shed 4 bases, J shed 9 bases, and the junction held 0 bases outside the gene matches. The CDR3 has 12 amino acids. CDR3 in DNA: TGTGCCAGCAGCTGGGACAGGGGTGAGCAGTTCTTC. Translated, it gives CASSWDRGEQFF.

This clonotype was seen many times. The chain joins TRBV5-1 to TRBJ2-3; D is perhaps TRBD1 (6 bases). Trimming shortened V by 2 bases and J by 4 bases, and 11 bases separated the two germline ends. Germline CDR1 and CDR2: SGHRS and YFSETQ. The CDR3 sequence is 14 residues long. CDR3 nucleotide sequence: TGCGCCAGCAGCTTAACAGGGAGCGCAGATACGCAGTATTTT. This sequence encodes CASSLTGSADTQYF.

The chain recombines TRBV29-1 with TRBJ1-1; no reliable D call. V lost 5 bases and J 0 bases, leaving 7 bases between the germline ends. The germline gives CDR1 SQVTM, CDR2 ANQGSEA. This CDR3 has 12 residues. CDR3: CSVPVMNTEAFF. The DNA of the CDR3 is TGCAGCGTTCCGGTGATGAACACTGAAGCTTTCTTT.

Ten or more counts support this clonotype. The rearrangement uses TRBV7-3 and TRBJ2-6; 12 bases are a match to TRBD1. Germline V gives CDR1 SGHTA, CDR2 FQGTGA. The CDR3 spans 19 residues. V was pared by 3 bases and J by 2 bases, with 8 bases of the junction left unmatched. The CDR3 loop is CASSLEPGTGGAGANVLTF. CDR3 DNA sequence: TGTGCCAGCAGCTTGGAACCCGGGACAGGGGGCGCTGGGGCCAACGTCCTGACTTTC.

This clonotype has at least ten counts. The V call is TRBV28, the J call TRBJ1-2; TRBD1 might be the D (5 bases). The V end lost 11 bases, the J end lost 5 bases, and 15 bases lay between the germline ends. The germline V gene encodes CDR1 MDHEN and CDR2 SYDVKM. The CDR3 length is 12 residues. The CDR3 loop reads CAGGQGGYGYTF. The CDR3 DNA is TGTGCCGGCGGGCAGGGAGGATATGGCTACACCTTC.

This clonotype has just a few counts. The chain combines TRBV18 with TRBJ2-5; 8 bases match TRBD2. The length of the CDR3 is 14 residues. V trimming: 2 bases; J trimming: 5 bases; junction bases outside the gene matches: 4. The germline V gene encodes CDR1 KGHSH and CDR2 LQKENI. CDR3 region: CASSPGLATETQYF. The CDR3 nucleotides read TGTGCCAGCTCACCAGGACTAGCTACCGAGACCCAGTACTTC.

The chain links TRBV11-2 to TRBJ2-2; D is unresolved. Between the trimmed V and J ends, which lost 8 bases and 5 bases, there was a span of 9 bases. Looked up from germline, CDR1 is SGHAT and CDR2 is FQNNGV. The length of the CDR3 is 12 residues. CDR3 residues: CASLGPTGELFF. The CDR3 DNA reads TGTGCCAGCTTAGGCCCGACCGGGGAGCTGTTTTTT.

This clonotype occurred a few times. The V and J genes are TRBV20-1 and TRBJ2-7; the D call may be TRBD1 or TRBD2 (5 bases each). The CDR3 totals 17 residues. Trimming took off 0 bases at V and 2 bases at J, with 20 bases between the two ends. CDR1 is DFQATT and CDR2 is SNEGSKA in the germline V gene (reference sequence). The CDR3 is CSARDPSHGTEPYEQYF. CDR3 nucleotides: TGCAGTGCTAGAGATCCCTCCCACGGGACGGAACCCTACGAGCAGTACTTC.

This clonotype was recorded many times. J is TRBJ2-7 and V is TRBV14; no clear D. Trimming pared 5 bases from V and 7 bases from J, leaving 9 bases between. Germline CDR1 SGHDN, CDR2 FVKESK. The CDR3 covers 11 residues. DNA for the CDR3: TGTGCCAGCAGCTCGGTGGGGGAGCAGTACTTC. Translated: CASSSVGEQYF. Based on the CDR3 plus reference TRBV14 and TRBJ2-7, the full variable domain is EAGVTQFPSHSVIEKGQTVTLRCDPISGHDNLYWYRRVMGKEIKFLLHFVKESKQDESGMPNNRFLAERTGGTYSTLKVQPAELEDSGVYFCASSSVGEQYFGPGTRLTVT.

On this clonotype: Mismatch with germline at one junction end may stem from a read error. The J gene is TRBJ1-6, the V gene TRBV10-2; 7 nucleotides line up with TRBD1. The germline CDR1 and CDR2 sequences are WSHSY and SAAADI. The CDR3 totals 16 residues. The CDR3 DNA is TGCGCCAGCAGGGGGCCGGCAGGGGGAGTAAATTCACCCCCCCACTTT. It codes for CASRGPAGGVNSPPHF.

This clonotype was observed many times. CDR3 protein: CASSGDSSRADTQYF. In nucleotides, the CDR3 is TGTGCCAGCAGCGGGGACTCCTCGAGGGCAGATACGCAGTATTTT. The J gene is TRBJ2-3, the V gene TRBV7-2, with D maybe TRBD2 (6 bases). The CDR3 is 15 amino acids. The V gene's germline CDR1 is SGHTA and CDR2 FQGNSA. Trimming shortened V by 5 bases and J by 4 bases, and 16 bases separated the two germline ends. The variable domain in full, with the rest retrieved from reference TRBV7-2 and TRBJ2-3, is GAGVSQSPSNKVTEKGKDVELRCDPISGHTALYWYRQSLGQGLEFLIYFQGNSAPDKSGLPSDRFSAERTGGSVSTLTIQRTQQEDSAVYLCASSGDSSRADTQYFGPGTRLTVL.

The J gene is TRBJ1-1, the V gene TRBV6-5; D remains unclear. CDR3 size: 14 residues. Germline CDR1 reads MNHEY; CDR2 reads SVGAGI. Trimming cost V 7 bases and J 4 bases, with 16 bases left between them. The chain's CDR3 is CASTRGSIGTEAFF. The CDR3 DNA sequence: TGTGCCAGCACCCGGGGTTCGATCGGCACTGAAGCTTTCTTT.

This clonotype was counted at least ten times. The V and J genes are TRBV19 and TRBJ1-2, with D uncertain. Germline V gene sequence: CDR1 LNHDA, CDR2 SQIVND (reference sequence). The CDR3 runs to 14 residues. The V gene lost 1 base and the J gene lost 0 bases, with 6 bases spanning the gap. In DNA, the CDR3 is TGTGCCAGTAGTATAGCACAGACTAACTATGGCTACACCTTC. Its translation: CASSIAQTNYGYTF. Filled out from reference TRBV19 and TRBJ1-2, the complete variable domain reads DGGITQSPKYLFRKEGQNVTLSCEQNLNHDAMYWYRQDPGQGLRLIYYSQIVNDFQKGDIAEGYSVSREKKESFPLTVTSAQKNPTAFYLCASSIAQTNYGYTFGSGTRLTVV.

The rearrangement uses TRBV5-1 and TRBJ1-2; 8 bases map to TRBD1. Per germline, CDR1 SGHRS and CDR2 YFSETQ. The CDR3 totals 12 residues. Germline trimming cut 5 bases from V and 7 bases from J; bases unmatched to any gene: 4. The chain's CDR3 is CASREDRVGYTF. DNA of the CDR3: TGCGCCAGCAGAGAGGACAGGGTTGGCTACACCTTC.